Reported below is one TCR beta chain. Antigen specificity is unknown. The CDR3 runs 15 residues. With V trimmed by 5 bases and J by 3 bases, 6 bases remained unmatched. Germline loops: CDR1 SGHVS, CDR2 FQNEAQ. This entry is derived from a study of cytomegalovirus exposure and HLA in healthy donors. Whole-study results and caveats: Common viral pathogens (according to a later analysis) appeared linked to several of the most significant clusters. An ancestry cluster, one associated with Asian ancestry, reportedly showed fewer N-insertions than the roughly 670-donor mean in a later analysis.

It was with 60 Vbeta and 13 Jbeta primers that the PCR ran. Produced via immunoSEQ multiplex PCR; TCRdb's table is partial and in-frame only. The repertoire holds about 70,000 clones, with about nine tenths as singletons. The sequence derives from a woman aged 25-40 years in good health and CMV-seronegative. The chain is built from TRBV7-8 and TRBJ1-2; 10 bases agree with TRBD1. Material: PBMCs. The CDR3 coding sequence is TGTGCCAGCAGCCCCCTGACAGGGGGCTACTATGGCTACACCTTC. Its translation is CASSPLTGGYYGYTF.